Included here is one T cell receptor beta chain sequence, with context. Its specificity is not known. This specimen comes from a study of T cell repertoires in cytomegalovirus infection. At the level of the study: Peptides in the study included HLA-C-restricted and HLA-B-restricted CMV epitopes. Points from the study as a whole: Adding up the frequency of public TCR beta families identified people who carried CMV plus the relevant HLA.

TCRdb reanalysed the reads using MiXCR and keeps one entry per CDR3 protein. The sample carries roughly 350,000 distinct CDR3 sequences, roughly 34% recorded once. Germline V gives CDR1 SNHLY, CDR2 FYNNEI. The CDR3 is 15 residues long. With V trimmed by 7 bases and J by 1 base, 7 bases remained unmatched. This TCR came from a human donor in good health (CMV status not recorded). Some clones in this sample may be carry-over from other donors' samples. V gene TRBV2 combines with J gene TRBJ1-1, with 9 positions matching TRBD1. The input for sequencing was cultured PBMCs, taken from culture after CMV antigen stimulation. The CDR3 protein is CASTPGQGENTEAFF. CDR3 nucleotide sequence: TGTGCCAGCACACCGGGACAGGGCGAGAACACTGAAGCTTTCTTT.